This TCR beta chain was sequenced during a study of control samples from healthy donors and cancer patients. There are 15 residues in the CDR3. Germline V gene data show CDR1 as MGHRA and CDR2 as YSYEKL. Between the trimmed V and J ends, which lost 3 bases and 4 bases, there was a span of 15 bases. Assay: immunoSEQ multiplex PCR; the TCRdb copy retains only in-frame clones and omits some. The profile shows about 190,000 clones, about 89% of them singletons. The receptor was isolated from a man aged 30 to 45 in good health. Material: blood. V is TRBV4-1 and J is TRBJ1-2, with D maybe TRBD1 (5 bases). CDR3 in amino acids: CASSQAGRGFYGYTF. The CDR3 coding sequence is TGCGCCAGCAGCCAGGCCGGGAGGGGCTTCTATGGCTACACCTTC.